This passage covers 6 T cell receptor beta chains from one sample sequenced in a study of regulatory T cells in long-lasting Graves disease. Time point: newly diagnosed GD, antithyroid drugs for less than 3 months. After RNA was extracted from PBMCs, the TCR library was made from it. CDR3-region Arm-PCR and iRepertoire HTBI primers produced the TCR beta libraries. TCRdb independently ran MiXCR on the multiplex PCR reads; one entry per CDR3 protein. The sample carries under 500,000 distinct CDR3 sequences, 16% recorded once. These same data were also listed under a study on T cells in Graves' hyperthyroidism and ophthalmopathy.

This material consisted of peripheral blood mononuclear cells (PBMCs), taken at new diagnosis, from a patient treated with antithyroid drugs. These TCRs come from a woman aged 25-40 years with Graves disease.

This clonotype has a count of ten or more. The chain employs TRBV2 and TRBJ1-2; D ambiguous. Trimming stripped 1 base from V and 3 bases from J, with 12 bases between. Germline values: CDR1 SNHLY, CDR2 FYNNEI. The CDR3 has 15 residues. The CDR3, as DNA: TGTGCCAGCAGTGAAGTGCGAAGAGTTCACTATGGCTACACCTTC. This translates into CASSEVRRVHYGYTF.

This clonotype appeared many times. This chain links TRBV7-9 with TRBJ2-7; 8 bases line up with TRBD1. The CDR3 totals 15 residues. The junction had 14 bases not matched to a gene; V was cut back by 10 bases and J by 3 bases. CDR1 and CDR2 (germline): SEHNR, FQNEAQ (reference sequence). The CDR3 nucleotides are TGTGCCACCATAAGCAGGGCAGGGGGCATCTACGAGCAGTACTTC. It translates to CATISRAGGIYEQYF.

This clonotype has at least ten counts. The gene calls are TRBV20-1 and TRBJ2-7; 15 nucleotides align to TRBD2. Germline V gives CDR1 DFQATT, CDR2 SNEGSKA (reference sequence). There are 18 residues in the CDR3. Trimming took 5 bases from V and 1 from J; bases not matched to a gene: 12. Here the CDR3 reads CSADLGGLAGGPSYEQYF. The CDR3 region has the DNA TGCAGTGCTGACCTTGGGGGACTAGCGGGAGGCCCATCCTACGAGCAGTACTTC.

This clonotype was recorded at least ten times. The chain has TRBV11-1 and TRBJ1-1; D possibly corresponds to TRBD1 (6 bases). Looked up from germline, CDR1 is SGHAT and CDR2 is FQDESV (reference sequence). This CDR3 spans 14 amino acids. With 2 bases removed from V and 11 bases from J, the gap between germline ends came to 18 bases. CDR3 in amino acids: CASSLRFGAGVAFF. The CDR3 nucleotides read TGTGCCAGCAGCTTAAGGTTCGGGGCAGGGGTTGCTTTCTTT.

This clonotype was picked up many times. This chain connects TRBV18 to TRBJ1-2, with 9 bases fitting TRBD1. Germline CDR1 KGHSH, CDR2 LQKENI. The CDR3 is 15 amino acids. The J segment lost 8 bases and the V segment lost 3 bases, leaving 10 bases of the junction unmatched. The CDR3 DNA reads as TGTGCCAGCTCACCGTCGGGACAGGGTTGGGGAGGCTACACCTTC. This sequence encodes CASSPSGQGWGGYTF.

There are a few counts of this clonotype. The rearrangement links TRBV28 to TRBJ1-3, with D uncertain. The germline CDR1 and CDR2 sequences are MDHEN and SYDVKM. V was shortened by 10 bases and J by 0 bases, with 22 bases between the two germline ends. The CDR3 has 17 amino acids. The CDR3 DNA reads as TGTGCCACCATCGACGGCGGGCAGCTAATCTCTGGAAACACCATATATTTT. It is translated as CATIDGGQLISGNTIYF. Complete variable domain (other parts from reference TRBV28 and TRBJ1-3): DVKVTQSSRYLVKRTGEKVFLECVQDMDHENMFWYRQDPGLGLRLIYFSYDVKMKEKGDIPEGYSVSREKKERFSLILESASTNQTSMYLCATIDGGQLISGNTIYFGEGSWLTVV.